What follows is one T cell receptor beta chain and its context. Its specificity is unknown. The record originates from a study of T cells in women clearing cervical HPV infection. Study-wide background: Women with histologically confirmed HPV16-related CIN3 or worse, 2 with invasive cancer, served as cases. Controls gave blood once infection was undetectable; cases at lesion identification.

TCR beta CDR3 amplified by multiplex PCR from approximately 1,200 ng genomic DNA. Using immunoSEQ multiplex PCR, the repertoire was profiled, and TCRdb retains in-frame clones only, with some absent. The table for this sample gives tens of thousands of clones. Study results and caveats: Cases and controls were distinguished at AUC around 0.87 by richness and V genes.

This TCR derives from a woman aged 18-70 years with a cervical HPV16 infection that either progressed to CIN3+ or cleared (not recorded which). The material sequenced was blood buffy coat.

The CDR3 is CASSLGLANQYF. Incomplete CDR3 DNA: TGTGCCAGCAGCCTTGGACTAGCGAAT. This sequence joins TRBV11-3 and TRBJ2-4; the match to TRBD2 covers 9 bases. The read halts 3 residues ahead of the CDR3 end, with the missing end drawn from the germline J gene. The CDR3 length is 12 residues. Germline values: CDR1 SGHNT, CDR2 YENEEA.